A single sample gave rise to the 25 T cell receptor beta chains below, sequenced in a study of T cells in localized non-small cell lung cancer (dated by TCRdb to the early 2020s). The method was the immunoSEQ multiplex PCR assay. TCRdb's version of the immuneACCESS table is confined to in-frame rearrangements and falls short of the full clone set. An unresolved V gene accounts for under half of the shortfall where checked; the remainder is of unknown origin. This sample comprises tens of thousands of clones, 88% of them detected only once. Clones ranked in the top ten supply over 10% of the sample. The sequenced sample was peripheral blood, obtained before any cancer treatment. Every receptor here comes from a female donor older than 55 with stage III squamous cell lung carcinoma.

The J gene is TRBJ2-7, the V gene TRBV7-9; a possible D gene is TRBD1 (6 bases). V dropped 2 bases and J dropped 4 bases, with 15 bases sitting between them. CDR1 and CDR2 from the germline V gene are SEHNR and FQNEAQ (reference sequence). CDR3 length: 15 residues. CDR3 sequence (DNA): TGTGCCAGCAGCTTAAGGTACAGGGTTAGGTACGAGCAGTACTTC. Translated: CASSLRYRVRYEQYF.

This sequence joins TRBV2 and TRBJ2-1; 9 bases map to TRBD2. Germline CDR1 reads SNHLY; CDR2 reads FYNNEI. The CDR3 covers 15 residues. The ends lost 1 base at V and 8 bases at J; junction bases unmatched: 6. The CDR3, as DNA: TGTGCCAGCAGTGAAGAGGCTCAGCGGGGGGATGAGCAGTTCTTC. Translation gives CASSEEAQRGDEQFF.

CDR3 sequence (DNA): TGCGCCAGCAGCTCCTCCGGGACAGGGGGCGACGAGCAGTACTTC. It translates to CASSSSGTGGDEQYF. This chain links TRBV5-1 with TRBJ2-7; 12 bases fit TRBD1. The V and J ends lost 3 bases and 5 bases, in that order; junction bases with no gene match: 6. The germline CDR1 and CDR2 sequences are SGHRS and YFSETQ. CDR3 length equals 15 residues.

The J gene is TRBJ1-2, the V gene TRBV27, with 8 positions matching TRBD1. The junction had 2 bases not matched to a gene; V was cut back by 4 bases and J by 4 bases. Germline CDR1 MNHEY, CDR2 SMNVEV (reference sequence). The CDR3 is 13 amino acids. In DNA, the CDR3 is TGTGCCAGCAGTTCAACAGGGGGCTATGGCTACACCTTC. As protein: CASSSTGGYGYTF.

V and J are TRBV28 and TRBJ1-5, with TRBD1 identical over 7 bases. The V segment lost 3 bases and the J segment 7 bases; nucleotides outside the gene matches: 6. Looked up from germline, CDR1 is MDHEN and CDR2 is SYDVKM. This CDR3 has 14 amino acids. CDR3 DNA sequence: TGTGCCAGCAGTTTTGACAGGGTAGGACAGCCCCAGCATTTT. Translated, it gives CASSFDRVGQPQHF.

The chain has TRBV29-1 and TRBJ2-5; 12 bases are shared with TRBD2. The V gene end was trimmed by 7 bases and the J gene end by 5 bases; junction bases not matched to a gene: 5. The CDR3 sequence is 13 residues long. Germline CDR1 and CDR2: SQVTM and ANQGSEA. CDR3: CSALTSGGETQYF. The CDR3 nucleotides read TGCAGCGCTCTGACTAGCGGGGGTGAGACCCAGTACTTC.

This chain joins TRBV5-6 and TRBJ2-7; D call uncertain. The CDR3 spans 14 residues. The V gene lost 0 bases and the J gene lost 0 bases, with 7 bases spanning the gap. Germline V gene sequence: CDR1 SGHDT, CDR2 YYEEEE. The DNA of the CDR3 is TGTGCCAGCAGCTTGGGACTGAGCTCCTACGAGCAGTACTTC. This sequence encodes CASSLGLSSYEQYF.

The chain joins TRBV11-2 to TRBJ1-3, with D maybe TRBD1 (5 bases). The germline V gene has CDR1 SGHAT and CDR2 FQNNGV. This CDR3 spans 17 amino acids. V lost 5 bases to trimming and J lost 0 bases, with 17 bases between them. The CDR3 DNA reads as TGTGCCAGCAGCCTACATCTCGCCGGGGGCTCTGGAAACACCATATATTTT. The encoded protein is CASSLHLAGGSGNTIYF.

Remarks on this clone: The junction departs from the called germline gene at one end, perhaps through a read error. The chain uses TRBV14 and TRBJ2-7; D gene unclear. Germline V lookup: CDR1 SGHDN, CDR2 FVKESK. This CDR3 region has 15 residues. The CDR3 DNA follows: TGTGCCAGCAGTCAAGGTATGACTGCGTCACACGAGCAGTACTTC. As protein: CASSQGMTASHEQYF.

The CDR3, as DNA: TGCAGCGTCCAATACAGCGGACTAGGAGGTTATGGCTACACCTTC. Residues: CSVQYSGLGGYGYTF. This rearrangement joins TRBV29-1 to TRBJ1-2; D is undetermined. The CDR3 runs 15 residues. Between the trimmed V and J ends, which lost 6 bases and 5 bases, there was a span of 22 bases. CDR1 is SQVTM and CDR2 is ANQGSEA in the germline V gene.

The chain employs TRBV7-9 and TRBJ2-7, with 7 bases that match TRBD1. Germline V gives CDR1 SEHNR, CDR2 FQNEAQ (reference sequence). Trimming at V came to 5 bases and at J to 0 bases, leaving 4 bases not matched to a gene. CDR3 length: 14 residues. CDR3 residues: CASSVRDSSYEQYF. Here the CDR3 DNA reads TGTGCCAGCAGCGTCCGGGACAGCTCCTACGAGCAGTACTTC.

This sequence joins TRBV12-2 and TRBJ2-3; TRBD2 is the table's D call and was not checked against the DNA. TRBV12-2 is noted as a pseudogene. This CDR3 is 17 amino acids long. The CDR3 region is CASRLRGLAVSTDTQYF. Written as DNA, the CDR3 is TGTGCAAGTCGCTTAAGGGGACTAGCGGTCAGCACAGATACGCAGTATTTT.

CDR3 region: CASSLGHSGTDTQYF. The CDR3 DNA reads TGCGCCAGCAGCTTGGGGCATAGTGGAACAGATACGCAGTATTTT. This chain joins TRBV5-1 and TRBJ2-3; D remains ambiguous. The germline V gene encodes CDR1 SGHRS and CDR2 YFSETQ. V was shortened by 0 bases and J by 3 bases, with 11 bases between the two germline ends. The CDR3 covers 15 residues. The variable domain in full, with the rest retrieved from reference TRBV5-1 and TRBJ2-3, is KAGVTQTPRYLIKTRGQQVTLSCSPISGHRSVSWYQQTPGQGLQFLFEYFSETQRNKGNFPGRFSGRQFSNSRSEMNVSTLELGDSALYLCASSLGHSGTDTQYFGPGTRLTVL.

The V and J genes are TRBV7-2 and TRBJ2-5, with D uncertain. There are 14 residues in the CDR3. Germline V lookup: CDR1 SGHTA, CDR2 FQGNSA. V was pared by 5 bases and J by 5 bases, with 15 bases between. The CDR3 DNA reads TGTGCCAGCAGCGCCGACTCCCGTCGGGAGACCCAGTACTTC. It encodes CASSADSRRETQYF.

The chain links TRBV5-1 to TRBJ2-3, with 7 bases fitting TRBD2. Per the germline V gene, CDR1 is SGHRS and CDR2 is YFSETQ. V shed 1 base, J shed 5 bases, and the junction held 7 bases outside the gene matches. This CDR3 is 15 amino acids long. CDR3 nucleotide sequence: TGCGCCAGCAGCTTGTGGGCGGGGGTTCAAGATACGCAGTATTTT. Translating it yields CASSLWAGVQDTQYF.

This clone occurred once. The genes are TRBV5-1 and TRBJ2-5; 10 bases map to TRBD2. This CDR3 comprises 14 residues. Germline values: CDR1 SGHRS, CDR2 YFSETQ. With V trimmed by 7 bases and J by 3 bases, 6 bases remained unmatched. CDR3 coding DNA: TGCGCCAGCGGGCTAGCGGGAGTCGAAGAGACCCAGTACTTC. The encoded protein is CASGLAGVEETQYF.

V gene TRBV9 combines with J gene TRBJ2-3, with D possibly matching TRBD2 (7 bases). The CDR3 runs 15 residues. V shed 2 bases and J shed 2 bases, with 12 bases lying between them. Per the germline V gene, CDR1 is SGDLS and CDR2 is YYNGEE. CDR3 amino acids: CASSVSGGPTDTQYF. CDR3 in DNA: TGTGCCAGCAGCGTTTCCGGGGGGCCCACAGATACGCAGTATTTT. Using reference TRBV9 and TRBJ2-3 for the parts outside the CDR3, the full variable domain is DSGVTQTPKHLITATGQRVTLRCSPRSGDLSVYWYQQSLDQGLQFLIQYYNGEERAKGNILERFSAQQFPDLHSELNLSSLELGDSALYFCASSVSGGPTDTQYFGPGTRLTVL.

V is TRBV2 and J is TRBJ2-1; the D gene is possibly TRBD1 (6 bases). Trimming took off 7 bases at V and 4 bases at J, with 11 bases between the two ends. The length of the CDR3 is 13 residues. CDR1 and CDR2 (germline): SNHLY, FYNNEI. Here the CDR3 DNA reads TGTGCCAGCATTGGACAGCCGTACAATGAGCAGTTCTTC. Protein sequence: CASIGQPYNEQFF.

The CDR3 region has the DNA TGTGCCAGCAGCCCGCTCGGAGGCTACACCGGGGAGCTGTTTTTT. Its translation is CASSPLGGYTGELFF. The chain links TRBV7-6 to TRBJ2-2; D is perhaps TRBD2 (5 bases). Trimming removed 5 bases at V and 3 bases at J, with 13 bases between. The CDR3 spans 15 residues. From germline, CDR1 is SGHVS and CDR2 FNYEAQ.

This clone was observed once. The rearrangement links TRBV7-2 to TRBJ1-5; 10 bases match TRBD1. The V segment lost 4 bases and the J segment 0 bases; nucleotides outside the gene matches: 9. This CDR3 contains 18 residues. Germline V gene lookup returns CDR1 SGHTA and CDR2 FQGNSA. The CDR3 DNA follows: TGTGCCAGCAGCTACAAGACAGGGGGCTGGGGTAGCAATCAGCCCCAGCATTTT. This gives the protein CASSYKTGGWGSNQPQHF.

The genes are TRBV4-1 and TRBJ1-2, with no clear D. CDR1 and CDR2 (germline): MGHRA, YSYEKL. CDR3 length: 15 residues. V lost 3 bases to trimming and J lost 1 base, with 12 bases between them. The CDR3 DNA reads TGCGCCAGCAGCCAGGGAGAGGGTCTTAACTATGGCTACACCTTC. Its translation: CASSQGEGLNYGYTF.

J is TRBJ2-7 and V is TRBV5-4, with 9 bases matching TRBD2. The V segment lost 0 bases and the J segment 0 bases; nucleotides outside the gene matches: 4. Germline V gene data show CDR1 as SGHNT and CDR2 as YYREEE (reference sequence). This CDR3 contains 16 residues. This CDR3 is CASSLVGAGGSYEQYF. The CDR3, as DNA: TGTGCCAGCAGCTTGGTAGGAGCGGGGGGCTCCTACGAGCAGTACTTC.

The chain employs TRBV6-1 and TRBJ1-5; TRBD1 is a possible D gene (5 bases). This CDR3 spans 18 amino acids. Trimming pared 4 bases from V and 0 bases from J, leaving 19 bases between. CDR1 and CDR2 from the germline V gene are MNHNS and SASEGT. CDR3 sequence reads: CASSGGTLRRGSNQPQHF. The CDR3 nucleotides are TGTGCCAGCAGTGGTGGGACTTTAAGGAGGGGTAGCAATCAGCCCCAGCATTTT.

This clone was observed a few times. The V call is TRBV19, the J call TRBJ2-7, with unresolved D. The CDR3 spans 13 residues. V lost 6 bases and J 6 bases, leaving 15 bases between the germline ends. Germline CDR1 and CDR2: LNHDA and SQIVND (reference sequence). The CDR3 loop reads CASSNLGPGEQYF. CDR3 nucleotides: TGTGCCAGTAGCAATCTAGGGCCGGGCGAGCAGTACTTC.

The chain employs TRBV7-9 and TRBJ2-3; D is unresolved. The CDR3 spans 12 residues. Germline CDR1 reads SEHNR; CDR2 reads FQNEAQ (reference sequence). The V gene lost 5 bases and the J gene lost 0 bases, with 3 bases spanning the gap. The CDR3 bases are TGTGCCAGCAGCCCAAGCACAGATACGCAGTATTTT. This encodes CASSPSTDTQYF.